The clone carrying this TCR beta chain occurred a few times. As yet, its antigen is unknown. TCRdb itself ran the 5' RACE reads through MiXCR, one entry per CDR3 protein. The sample yields some 70,000 distinct CDR3 sequences, more than 9% seen once. These data come from a study of early T cells in non-severe SARS-CoV-2 infection. Study information: Sequencing was performed on bulk RNA from unsorted whole blood, leaving chains unpaired. General observations from the study: Using VDJdb, the matching emphasized anti-spike CD8 responses while missing private and CD4 specificities.

The CDR3 runs to 13 residues. Per the germline V gene, CDR1 is MNHNS and CDR2 is SASEGT. J gave up 3 bases and V 6 bases, and 2 bases lay outside the gene matches. Material for sequencing was whole blood. V is TRBV6-1 and J is TRBJ1-1, with 9 bases that match TRBD1. The sequence was collected from an adult who was a healthcare worker with PCR-confirmed SARS-CoV-2 infection or an uninfected control (not recorded which). The CDR3 protein is CASRRDRDTEAFF. The CDR3, as DNA: TGTGCCAGCAGACGGGACAGGGACACTGAAGCTTTCTTT.